This T cell receptor (beta chain) was captured in a study of cytomegalovirus exposure and HLA in healthy donors. Germline assignment: CDR1 GTSNPN and CDR2 SVGIG (reference sequence). The CDR3 sequence is 14 residues long. V lost 4 bases to trimming and J lost 0 bases, with 12 bases between them. 60 Vbeta and 13 Jbeta primers were used in PCR. Using immunoSEQ multiplex PCR, the repertoire was profiled, and TCRdb retains in-frame clones only, with some absent. The data show about 140,000 clones, 70% seen once. Sequenced sample: PBMCs. The rearrangement joins TRBV30 to TRBJ1-1; perhaps TRBD1 as D (5 bases). This TCR was recovered from a woman aged 25 to 45 in good health and CMV-seronegative. CDR3 protein: CAWNLWGVNTEAFF. As DNA, the CDR3 is TGTGCCTGGAATTTGTGGGGGGTGAACACTGAAGCTTTCTTT. Full variable domain (rest looked up from reference TRBV30 and TRBJ1-1): SQTIHQWPATLVQPVGSPLSLECTVEGTSNPNLYWYRQAAGRGLQLLFYSVGIGQISSEVPQNLSASRPQDRQFILSSKKLLLSDSGFYLCAWNLWGVNTEAFFGQGTRLTVV.